This T cell receptor (beta chain) was recovered during a study of Ad26.COV2.S vaccination and SARS-CoV-2 variants. General study points: Analyses of TCR breadth and depth may have underestimated total T cell responses.

Notes on this clone: Its target is not known.

As to treatment: about 20 received Ad26.COV2.S at low or high dose, single or two shots; roughly 5 received placebo; per-sample allocation not given. Sampling took place 63 days after the first vaccine or placebo injection. Profiled with immunoSEQ multiplex PCR; TCRdb holds only in-frame clones, not every one. This table has 350,000 to 450,000 clones, roughly 84% appearing once. This CDR3 contains 13 residues. Trimming removed 4 bases from V and 5 bases from J, with 11 bases in between. Germline V gene lookup returns CDR1 SGHTA and CDR2 FQGNSA. Sequences were derived from peripheral blood, sampled in a trial of Ad26.COV2.S vaccine versus placebo. The sequence was collected from a person between 18 and 59 years old who received the Ad26.COV2.S COVID-19 vaccine or a placebo. The chain employs TRBV7-2 and TRBJ1-1, with TRBD1 as a possible D gene (6 bases). CDR3: CASSSPDRTEAFF. CDR3 nucleotide sequence: TGTGCCAGCAGCTCCCCCGACAGGACTGAAGCTTTCTTT.